The present T cell receptor (beta chain) was sequenced within a study of regulatory T cells in long-lasting Graves disease. Study-level findings and limits: Persistent disease was associated with favored TRBV28 usage and with favored use of TRBJ1-2 and TRBJ2-5.

The germline gives CDR1 LGHNA, CDR2 YNFKEQ. This CDR3 spans 13 amino acids. V lost 6 bases to trimming and J lost 5 bases; unmatched junction nucleotides: 4. Stated time point: newly diagnosed GD, antithyroid drugs for less than 3 months. After RNA was extracted from PBMCs, the TCR library was made from it. Assembly of TCR beta libraries relied on iRepertoire HTBI primers together with Arm-PCR of CDR3 regions. A single record per CDR3 protein comes from TCRdb applying MiXCR to the multiplex PCR reads. The profile shows hundreds of thousands of distinct CDR3 sequences, around 17% of them singletons. This clonotype has a count of ten or more. The antigen remains undetermined. The sample was also linked to a second study, of T cells in Graves' hyperthyroidism and ophthalmopathy. That source notes: During a first-round RT-PCR of the TCR CDR3, the HTBI primer set was used.

The sequences come from peripheral blood mononuclear cells (PBMCs), collected at new diagnosis, from a patient treated with antithyroid drugs. This chain joins TRBV4-2 and TRBJ2-3; 8 nucleotides align to TRBD1. The source is a man aged 40-50 years with Graves disease. The CDR3 coding sequence is TGTGCCAGCAGTCCGGACAGGGAAGATACGCAGTATTTT. Translation: CASSPDREDTQYF.